This T cell receptor beta chain derives from a study of radiation and T cells in renal cell carcinoma. General study points: Dominant CDR3 motifs occupied more repertoire in irradiated than control tumors. Top 100 clonotypes averaged about 54% in irradiated versus roughly 43% in nephrectomy-only tumors.

This clone showed up just a few times. Antigen specificity is unknown. Treatment reported: 15 Gy SBRT to primary tumor, nephrectomy 4 weeks later. Nephrectomy followed 15 Gy stereotactic body radiation by 4 weeks. TCRdb keeps only in-frame clones here, not all; method: immunoSEQ multiplex PCR. The sample holds some 20,000 clones, 40% to 55% seen once. Germline lookup yields CDR1 SQVTM and CDR2 ANQGSEA. Trimming left V 5 bases short and J 4 bases short, with 14 bases between. The CDR3 runs 13 residues. The sequences come from tumor tissue, collected from a patient whose treatment included radiotherapy and nephrectomy. The TCR was taken from a woman in her forties or fifties with renal cell carcinoma. V usage is TRBV29-1 and J usage is TRBJ1-1; D is undetermined. The CDR3 nucleotides read TGCAGCGTTCTGACCGCGGCTGGCACTGAAGCTTTCTTT. Amino acids: CSVLTAAGTEAFF.